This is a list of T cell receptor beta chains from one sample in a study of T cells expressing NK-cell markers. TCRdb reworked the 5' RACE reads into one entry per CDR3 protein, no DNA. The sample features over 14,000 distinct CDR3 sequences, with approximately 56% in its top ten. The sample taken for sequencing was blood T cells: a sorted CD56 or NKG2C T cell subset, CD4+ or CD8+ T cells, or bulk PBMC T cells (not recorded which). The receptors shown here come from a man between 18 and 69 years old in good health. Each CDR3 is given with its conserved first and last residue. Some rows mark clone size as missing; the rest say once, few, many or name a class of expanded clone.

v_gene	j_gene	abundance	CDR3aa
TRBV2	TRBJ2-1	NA	CASSATSGGADEQFF
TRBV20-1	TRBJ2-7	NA	CSARTTGTLIGEQYF
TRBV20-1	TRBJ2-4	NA	CSARTGGIAKNIQYF
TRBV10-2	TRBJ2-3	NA	CASTPGQGLSNTQYF
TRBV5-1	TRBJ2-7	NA	CASSLANLLAGETEQYF
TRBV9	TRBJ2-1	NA	CASSANPGAGNEQFF
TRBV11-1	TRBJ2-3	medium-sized	CASSFNGAPDTQYF
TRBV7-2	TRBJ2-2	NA	CASSTDLAGELFF
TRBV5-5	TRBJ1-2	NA	CASSPGQGSYGYTF
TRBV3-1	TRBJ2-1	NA	CASSRGGHNEQFF
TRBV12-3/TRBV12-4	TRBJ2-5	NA	CASSGTSGRPSQETQYF
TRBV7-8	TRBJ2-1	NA	CASSSGTGGYNEQFF
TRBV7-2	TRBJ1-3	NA	CASSPSNSGNTIYF
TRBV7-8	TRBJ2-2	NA	CASSSETGTTGELFF
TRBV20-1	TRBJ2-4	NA	CSAEPDGGAKNIQYF
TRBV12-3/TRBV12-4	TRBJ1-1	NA	CASTQRPGTEQAFF
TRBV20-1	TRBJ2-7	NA	CSARGPAGDLYEQYF
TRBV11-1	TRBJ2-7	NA	CASSKRQSAYEQYF
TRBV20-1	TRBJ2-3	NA	CSARGTGQGKDTQYF
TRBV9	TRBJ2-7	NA	CASSGTTGNYEQYF
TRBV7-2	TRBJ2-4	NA	CASSLGPGGNIQYF
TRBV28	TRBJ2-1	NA	CASSLRSHSYNEQFF
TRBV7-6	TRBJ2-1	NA	CASSLFLAGVFPPNEQFF
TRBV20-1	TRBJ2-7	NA	CSARDSGGNPYEQYF
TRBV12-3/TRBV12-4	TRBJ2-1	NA	CASTTGLGSYNEQFF
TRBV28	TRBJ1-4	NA	CASSLNGPSTNEKLFF
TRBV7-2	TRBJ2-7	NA	CASSLTGGKGYEQYF
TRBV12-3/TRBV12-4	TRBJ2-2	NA	CATRGLTGELFF
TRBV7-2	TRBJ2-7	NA	CASSLQSQPNEQYF
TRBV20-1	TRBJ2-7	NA	CSGDRGSYEQYF
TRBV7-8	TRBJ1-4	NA	CASSPKGHFNEKLFF
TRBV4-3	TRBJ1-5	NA	CASSQDLGNQPQHF
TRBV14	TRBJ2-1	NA	CASSQDTAGKQFF
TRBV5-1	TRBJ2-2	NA	CASSLDPSGTHTGELFF
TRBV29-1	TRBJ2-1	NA	CSVHRGPAGEQFF
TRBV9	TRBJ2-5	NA	CASSGGRQTQYF
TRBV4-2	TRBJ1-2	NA	CASSQDGTDYGYTF
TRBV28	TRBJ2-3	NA	CASSLGALRSDTQYF
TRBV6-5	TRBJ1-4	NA	CASSYSGGGSEKLFF
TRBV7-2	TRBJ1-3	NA	CASSLGGNTIYF
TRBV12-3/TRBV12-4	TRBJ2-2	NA	CASSLQTGYTGELFF
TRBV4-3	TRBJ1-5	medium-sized	CASSQSAGTSSNQPQHF
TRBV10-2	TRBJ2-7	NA	CASSESTGLPYEQYF
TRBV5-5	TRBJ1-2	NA	CASSLFGYGYTF
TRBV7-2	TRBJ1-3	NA	CASSSRSSGNTIYF
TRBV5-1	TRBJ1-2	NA	CASSLVAGGSYGYTF
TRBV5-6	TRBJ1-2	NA	CASSLAMLRNYGYTF
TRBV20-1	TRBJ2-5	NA	CSTARGQLMETQYF
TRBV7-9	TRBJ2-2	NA	CASSDQRRAGQGELFF
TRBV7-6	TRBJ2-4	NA	CASSSTAGVAQNIQYF
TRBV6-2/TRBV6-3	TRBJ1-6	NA	CASSYGGYNSPLHF
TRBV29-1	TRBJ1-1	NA	CSVLIQAAMAEAFF
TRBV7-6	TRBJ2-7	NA	CASSLAQGGSYEQYF
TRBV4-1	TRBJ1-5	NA	CASSQTPGLSNQPQHF